The T cell receptor beta chain described here comes from a study of T cells in Graves' hyperthyroidism and ophthalmopathy. Study-wide context: Peripheral blood specimens were obtained at initial diagnosis, prior to any treatment. Study-level findings and limits: Most clonotypes expanded in thyroid above 0.001 were likewise present in blood.

The ends were cut back, 7 bases at V and 1 base at J, with 10 bases in the middle. The CDR3 spans 13 residues. TCR beta CDR3 sequences were amplified from RNA transcripts. First-round RT-PCR targeting the TCR CDR3 was performed with the HTBI primer set. TCRdb recomputed calls from the multiplex PCR reads with MiXCR, one row per CDR3 protein. The sample carries around 500,000 distinct CDR3 sequences, about 15% recorded once. This clonotype occurred a few times. Its antigen remains unknown. Clinical Activity Scores of at least 3, NOSPECS grades of at least 4 and durations under 3 months characterized ophthalmopathy patients. Patients were excluded for uncontrolled infection, other autoimmune disease, pregnancy or lactation.

The sequencing input was blood. This sequence originates from a woman in her 30s with Graves' ophthalmopathy. This chain connects TRBV12-3 or TRBV12-4 to TRBJ1-1; D is uncertain. CDR3 in amino acids: CASNWAGNTEAFF. CDR3 in DNA: TGTGCCAGCAACTGGGCCGGGAACACTGAAGCTTTCTTT.